These 4 T cell receptor beta chains share one sample of origin, sequenced in a study of OX40 agonist ivuxolimab in advanced cancers. TCRdb's table, derived via immunoSEQ multiplex PCR, lists solely in-frame clones and lacks some. The sample lists about 59,000 clones; 85% to 90% were seen once. The sample here was CD4+ or CD8+ T cells sorted from blood, taken in a trial of the OX40 agonist ivuxolimab. The receptors were gathered from an adult with an advanced solid tumor such as melanoma, head and neck, liver or kidney cancer.

With regard to this clone: At one of its ends the junction is not consistent with the germline gene, which may arise from a read error. The rearrangement joins TRBV5-6 to TRBJ2-7, with D possibly being TRBD1 or TRBD2 (5 bases each). The germline CDR1 and CDR2 sequences are SGHDT and YYEEEE. The CDR3 has 14 residues. As DNA, the CDR3 is TGTGCCAGCAGCTTCTGGGACCGCCGCTACGGGCAGTACTTC. The encoded protein is CASSFWDRRYGQYF.

The chain is built from TRBV2 and TRBJ1-2; TRBD1 might be the D (5 bases). The CDR3 is made up of 12 amino acids. The germline V gene has CDR1 SNHLY and CDR2 FYNNEI. V was cut by 3 bases and J by 9 bases, with 11 bases left in between. CDR3 sequence: CASSDGGRSYTF. The CDR3 DNA reads TGTGCCAGCAGTGACGGGGGACGTAGCTACACCTTC.

CDR3 DNA sequence: TGTGCCAGCTCACGGCAGGGTTCCTACGAGCAGTACTTC. Amino acid sequence: CASSRQGSYEQYF. V is TRBV18 and J is TRBJ2-7, with D possibly being TRBD1 (5 bases). The V and J ends lost 4 bases and 1 base respectively, with 8 bases between them. Germline values: CDR1 KGHSH, CDR2 LQKENI. This CDR3 spans 13 amino acids.

The genes are TRBV30 and TRBJ1-2; D is uncertain. CDR1 GTSNPN and CDR2 SVGIG come from the germline V gene (reference sequence). The germline V and J ends were trimmed by 8 bases and 7 bases, with 14 bases remaining between them. The CDR3 covers 11 residues. This chain's CDR3 is CAREVIGGYTF. CDR3 bases: TGTGCCCGGGAGGTAATCGGTGGCTACACCTTC.